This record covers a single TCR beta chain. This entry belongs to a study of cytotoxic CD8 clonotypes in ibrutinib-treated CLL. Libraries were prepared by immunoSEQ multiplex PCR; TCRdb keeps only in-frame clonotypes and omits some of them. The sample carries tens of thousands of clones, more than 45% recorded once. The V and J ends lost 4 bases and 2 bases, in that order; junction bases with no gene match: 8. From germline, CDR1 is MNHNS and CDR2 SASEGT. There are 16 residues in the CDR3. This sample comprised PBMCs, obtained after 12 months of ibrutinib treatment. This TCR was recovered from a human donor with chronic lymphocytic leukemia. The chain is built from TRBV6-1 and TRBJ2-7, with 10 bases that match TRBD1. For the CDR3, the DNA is TGTGCCAGCAGTGCCTATTCCGGGACAGGGGCCTACGAGCAGTACTTC. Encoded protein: CASSAYSGTGAYEQYF.